One and the same sample provided the 9 T cell receptor beta chains below, sequenced in a study of blood T cell repertoires in COVID-19. Method: immunoSEQ multiplex PCR; TCRdb's copy keeps in-frame clones and lacks some. The sample consists of some 450,000 clones, around 90% of them appearing once. The sequenced sample consisted of peripheral blood. All receptors come from a man aged 18 to 29 with COVID-19, enrolled during active disease.

V is TRBV24-1 and J is TRBJ2-3; TRBD1 matches 7 bases. Unmatched junction bases numbered 2, after V lost 4 bases and J lost 5 bases. The length of the CDR3 is 13 residues. Germline V lookup: CDR1 KGHDR, CDR2 SFDVKD. This chain's CDR3 is CATSDPGGDTQYF. As DNA, the CDR3 is TGTGCCACCAGTGACCCAGGGGGAGATACGCAGTATTTT.

The chain combines TRBV6-4 with TRBJ2-1; 11 nucleotides agree with TRBD2. Germline CDR1 and CDR2: MRHNA and SNTAGT. The CDR3 totals 18 residues. Unmatched junction bases numbered 12, after V lost 0 bases and J lost 8 bases. The CDR3 nucleotides read TGTGCCAGCAGTGACTCGAGTCTAGCGGGGGGTATTAGTGATGAGCAGTTCTTC. This codes for CASSDSSLAGGISDEQFF.

The count of this clone is one. The chain joins TRBV6-5 to TRBJ2-3, with D maybe TRBD1 (6 bases). The V gene lost 6 bases and the J gene lost 4 bases, with 14 bases spanning the gap. Germline V CDR1 and CDR2: MNHEY, SVGAGI. This CDR3 contains 14 residues. CDR3 protein: CASSRTGNADTQYF. Written as DNA, the CDR3 is TGTGCCAGCAGCCGAACAGGGAATGCAGATACGCAGTATTTT.

This clone was seen only once. The rearrangement joins TRBV5-4 to TRBJ2-7; possibly TRBD1 for D (5 bases). This CDR3 is 14 amino acids long. Germline CDR1 SGHNT, CDR2 YYREEE (reference sequence). Trimming removed 0 bases from V and 2 bases from J, with 9 bases in between. Written as DNA, the CDR3 is TGTGCCAGCAGCTTGGGTGACAGACCCTACGAGCAGTACTTC. Translation gives CASSLGDRPYEQYF.

The rearrangement links TRBV9 to TRBJ2-1; D possibly corresponds to TRBD2 (7 bases). There are 14 residues in the CDR3. CDR1 is SGDLS and CDR2 is YYNGEE in the germline V gene. The V gene lost 0 bases and the J gene lost 8 bases, with 12 bases spanning the gap. CDR3 residues: CASSVEGGPYEQFF. DNA for the CDR3: TGTGCCAGCAGCGTAGAGGGGGGGCCCTATGAGCAGTTCTTC.

V gene TRBV5-4 combines with J gene TRBJ2-1; 9 bases fit TRBD1. With 2 bases clipped from V and 9 bases from J, the junction kept 9 bases outside the gene matches. This CDR3 region has 15 residues. Germline V CDR1 and CDR2: SGHNT, YYREEE (reference sequence). CDR3 protein: CASSLPGQGRGEQFF. The CDR3 DNA sequence: TGTGCCAGCAGCTTACCGGGACAGGGTCGGGGTGAGCAGTTCTTC.

The J gene is TRBJ2-7, the V gene TRBV12-5; TRBD1 is a possible D gene (6 bases). This CDR3 is 16 amino acids long. Trimming shortened V by 3 bases and J by 0 bases, and 15 bases separated the two germline ends. Germline CDR1 reads LGHNT; CDR2 reads FRNRAP. This CDR3 is CASGLIRQGGSYEQYF. The CDR3 nucleotides are TGTGCTAGTGGTTTAATCCGCCAAGGGGGCTCCTACGAGCAGTACTTC. Full variable domain (missing parts from reference TRBV12-5 and TRBJ2-7): DARVTQTPRHKVTEMGQEVTMRCQPILGHNTVFWYRQTMMQGLELLAYFRNRAPLDDSGMPKDRFSAEMPDATLATLKIQPSEPRDSAVYFCASGLIRQGGSYEQYFGPGTRLTVT.

V usage is TRBV7-2 and J usage is TRBJ2-5; TRBD2 matches at 9 bases. The V gene end was trimmed by 4 bases and the J gene end by 2 bases; junction bases not matched to a gene: 11. Germline V CDR1 and CDR2: SGHTA, FQGNSA. This CDR3 is built from 17 residues. CDR3 in amino acids: CASSSGSGSRGQETQYF. DNA for the CDR3: TGTGCCAGCAGCTCAGGTAGCGGGAGTCGAGGGCAAGAGACCCAGTACTTC.

In this sample, this clone turned up once. The rearrangement links TRBV9 to TRBJ2-5, with TRBD2 identical over 10 bases. V lost 3 bases and J lost 5; bases outside the gene matches: 7. The V gene's germline CDR1 is SGDLS and CDR2 YYNGEE. This CDR3 comprises 15 residues. CDR3: CASSGTSGKGETQYF. Written as DNA, the CDR3 is TGTGCCAGCAGCGGAACTAGCGGGAAAGGGGAGACCCAGTACTTC.